These T cell receptor beta chains were read from a single sample in a study of response to subunit inactivated influenza vaccine. TCRdb analysed the RT-PCR reads with MiXCR anew, one entry per CDR3 protein. Among about 830,000 distinct CDR3 sequences listed, 18% were seen once. Sequenced material: PBMCs from blood, taken about 5 days after vaccination. These receptors were obtained from a man aged 50-59 years who received an inactivated influenza vaccine. Each CDR3 is given with its conserved first and last residue. D genes are given only for firm matches. Size is stated for part of the rows, as once, few or many counts, or as a class when the clone is expanded.

clone_size	v_call	d_call	j_call	cdr3_aa	cdr3_nt
few	TRBV12-3/TRBV12-4	NA	TRBJ2-2	CASSQTVLTGELFF	TGTGCCAGCAGCCAGACAGTATTAACCGGGGAGCTGTTTTTT
NA	TRBV6-2/TRBV6-3	NA	TRBJ2-2	CASSYAGAYTGELFF	TGTGCCAGCAGTTACGCTGGGGCGTACACCGGGGAGCTGTTTTTT
few	TRBV5-6	TRBD2	TRBJ2-1	CASSLGPGTSGRSPYNEQFF	TGTGCCAGCAGCTTGGGCCCTGGGACTAGCGGGAGGAGTCCCTACAATGAGCAGTTCTTC
NA	TRBV5-7	NA	TRBJ2-3	CASSLAGVTTDTQYF	TGTGCCAGCAGCTTGGCGGGGGTGACCACAGATACGCAGTATTTT
NA	TRBV6-1	TRBD2	TRBJ2-7	CASTHEPAGAYEQYF	TGTGCCAGCACCCACGAGCCAGCGGGAGCCTACGAGCAGTACTTC
NA	TRBV29-1	NA	TRBJ2-5	CSLVFQARYQETQYF	TGCAGCTTGGTTTTCCAGGCGCGGTACCAAGAGACCCAGTACTTC
few	TRBV24-1	NA	TRBJ2-1	CATSGKVSSYNEQFF	TGTGCCACCAGTGGGAAGGTGAGCTCCTACAATGAGCAGTTCTTC
many	TRBV29-1	TRBD2	TRBJ2-5	CSVGLAGETQYF	TGCAGCGTTGGCCTAGCGGGAGAGACCCAGTACTTC
NA	TRBV7-2	NA	TRBJ2-5	CASSLVGEVTQYF	TGTGCCAGCAGCTTAGTGGGGGAGGTGACCCAGTACTTC
few	TRBV7-3	NA	TRBJ2-7	CASSRTQGTEQYF	TGTGCCAGCAGCAGGACGCAGGGGACCGAGCAGTACTTC
few	TRBV29-1	NA	TRBJ2-3	CSVEDGLGGYTQYF	TGCAGCGTTGAAGATGGGCTAGGAGGCTATACGCAGTATTTT
NA	TRBV7-3	NA	TRBJ2-3	CASMSGTSDTQYF	TGTGCCAGCATGTCTGGAACCTCCGATACGCAGTATTTT
many	TRBV20-1	NA	TRBJ2-2	CSARGLVNTGELFF	TGCAGTGCTAGAGGACTAGTGAACACCGGGGAGCTGTTTTTT
NA	TRBV6-4	NA	TRBJ2-3	CASSDSRAGGSTDTQYF	TGTGCCAGCAGTGACTCCCGAGCTGGGGGGAGCACAGATACGCAGTATTTT
NA	TRBV30	NA	TRBJ2-7	CAWSGSGFAYEQYF	TGTGCCTGGAGCGGTAGCGGATTCGCCTACGAGCAGTACTTC
NA	TRBV7-9	TRBD1	TRBJ2-7	CASSLRRQGHEQYF	TGTGCCAGCAGCTTAAGGCGACAGGGCCACGAGCAGTACTTC
few	TRBV5-5	NA	TRBJ1-4	CASSDYAGDFNEKLFF	TGTGCCAGCAGCGATTACGCGGGAGACTTTAATGAAAAACTGTTTTTT
NA	TRBV30	NA	TRBJ2-7	CAWSFRGYYEQYF	TGTGCCTGGAGTTTTAGGGGATACTACGAGCAGTACTTC
few	TRBV6-2/TRBV6-3	TRBD1	TRBJ2-1	CASRIQGRWNEQFF	TGTGCCAGCAGGATACAGGGGAGATGGAATGAGCAGTTCTTC
NA	TRBV6-5	NA	TRBJ1-2	CASSYFGGGSANYGYTF	TGTGCCAGCAGTTACTTTGGGGGGGGATCTGCTAACTATGGCTACACCTTC
many	TRBV29-1	NA	TRBJ1-1	CSVESDWDTEAFF	TGCAGCGTTGAATCTGACTGGGACACTGAAGCTTTCTTT
many	TRBV7-2	NA	TRBJ2-1	CASSPIIYNEQFF	TGTGCCAGCAGCCCTATAATCTACAATGAGCAGTTCTTC
NA	TRBV10-3	NA	TRBJ2-2	CAISDGDSNTGELFF	TGTGCCATCAGTGACGGGGATTCGAACACCGGGGAGCTGTTTTTT
NA	TRBV20-1	TRBD1	TRBJ2-1	CSAKAQGTNEQFF	TGCAGTGCCAAGGCACAGGGGACAAATGAGCAGTTCTTC
few	TRBV7-9	TRBD1	TRBJ2-7	CASSPRTGGTKYEQYF	TGTGCCAGCAGCCCCCGGACAGGGGGCACCAAGTACGAGCAGTACTTC
NA	TRBV3-1	TRBD1	TRBJ2-7	CASSQVSGQGAYEQYF	TGTGCCAGCAGCCAAGTATCAGGACAGGGGGCCTACGAGCAGTACTTC
NA	TRBV9	NA	TRBJ2-1	CASSVLGQGYNEQFF	TGTGCCAGCAGCGTCCTGGGCCAGGGCTACAATGAGCAGTTCTTC
NA	TRBV20-1	TRBD2	TRBJ2-5	CSASPLLAGDEETQYF	TGCAGTGCTTCTCCACTACTAGCGGGGGACGAAGAGACCCAGTACTTC
once	TRBV18	NA	TRBJ2-7	CASSPGPRQSEQYF	TGTGCCAGCTCACCGGGACCGCGCCAGAGCGAGCAGTACTTC
many	TRBV7-8	NA	TRBJ1-1	CASSQQTVTEAFF	TGTGCCAGCAGCCAACAGACGGTCACTGAAGCTTTCTTT
NA	TRBV9	NA	TRBJ2-1	CASSPPRIDEQFF	TGTGCCAGCAGCCCTCCCCGAATCGATGAGCAGTTCTTC
NA	TRBV4-1	TRBD1	TRBJ1-1	CASSHRTGGLWTEAFF	TGCGCCAGCAGCCATAGGACAGGGGGCTTGTGGACTGAAGCTTTCTTT
NA	TRBV7-2	TRBD1	TRBJ2-7	CASSPRGPGGWEQYF	TGTGCCAGCAGCCCCAGGGGGCCCGGTGGGTGGGAGCAGTACTTC
few	TRBV7-3	NA	TRBJ2-3	CASRSDGELGNTQYF	TGTGCCAGCAGGTCTGATGGGGAACTGGGAAATACGCAGTATTTT
NA	TRBV7-2	NA	TRBJ2-1	CASSSVSYNEQFF	TGTGCCAGCAGTTCCGTCTCCTACAATGAGCAGTTCTTC
few	TRBV7-2	NA	TRBJ1-4	CASRPGAGANEKLFF	TGTGCCAGCAGACCGGGGGCCGGGGCTAATGAAAAACTGTTTTTT
NA	TRBV4-2	TRBD1	TRBJ2-7	CASSQSQIGTGISYEQYF	TGTGCCAGCAGCCAATCCCAAATTGGGACAGGTATCTCCTACGAGCAGTACTTC
few	TRBV10-3	TRBD2	TRBJ2-1	CAISGIAGVNNEQFF	TGTGCCATCAGTGGAATAGCGGGAGTAAACAATGAGCAGTTCTTC
NA	TRBV5-1	NA	TRBJ2-5	CASSLVSDSATQYF	TGCGCCAGCAGCTTGGTTTCCGATTCGGCGACCCAGTACTTC
NA	TRBV6-5	TRBD2	TRBJ2-5	CASSYGAGGQETQYF	TGTGCCAGCAGTTACGGGGCGGGAGGACAAGAGACCCAGTACTTC
many	TRBV10-3	NA	TRBJ2-2	CAISERLRNTGELFF	TGTGCCATCAGTGAGCGGCTGAGGAACACCGGGGAGCTGTTTTTT
many	TRBV28	NA	TRBJ2-4	CASSPRDIQYF	TGTGCCAGCAGTCCCCGAGACATTCAGTACTTC
few	TRBV25-1	TRBD2	TRBJ2-1	CASRPRLAGAYNEQFF	TGTGCCAGCAGGCCAAGACTAGCGGGAGCCTACAATGAGCAGTTCTTC
NA	TRBV7-3	TRBD2	TRBJ2-1	CASSLTGLAIGEQFF	TGTGCCAGCAGCTTAACGGGACTAGCAATCGGTGAGCAGTTCTTC
NA	TRBV6-5	TRBD1	TRBJ2-7	CASSYSSPGQGYEQYF	TGTGCCAGCAGTTACTCGAGCCCGGGACAGGGGTACGAGCAGTACTTC
NA	TRBV20-1	TRBD2	TRBJ2-7	CSARATSGALGEQYF	TGCAGTGCTAGAGCGACTAGCGGGGCACTGGGCGAGCAGTACTTC
NA	TRBV3-1	NA	TRBJ1-2	CASSQVVDRGGYTF	TGTGCCAGCAGCCAAGTGGTGGACAGAGGCGGCTACACCTTC
NA	TRBV29-1	NA	TRBJ1-2	CSVATGTNYGYTF	TGCAGCGTTGCGACAGGAACTAACTATGGCTACACCTTC
few	TRBV5-4	TRBD2	TRBJ2-7	CASSQTGLAGVEQYF	TGTGCCAGCAGCCAAACGGGACTAGCGGGGGTCGAGCAGTACTTC
NA	TRBV20-1	TRBD2	TRBJ2-7	CSARKAGGGHEQYF	TGCAGTGCTAGAAAAGCGGGGGGAGGCCACGAGCAGTACTTC